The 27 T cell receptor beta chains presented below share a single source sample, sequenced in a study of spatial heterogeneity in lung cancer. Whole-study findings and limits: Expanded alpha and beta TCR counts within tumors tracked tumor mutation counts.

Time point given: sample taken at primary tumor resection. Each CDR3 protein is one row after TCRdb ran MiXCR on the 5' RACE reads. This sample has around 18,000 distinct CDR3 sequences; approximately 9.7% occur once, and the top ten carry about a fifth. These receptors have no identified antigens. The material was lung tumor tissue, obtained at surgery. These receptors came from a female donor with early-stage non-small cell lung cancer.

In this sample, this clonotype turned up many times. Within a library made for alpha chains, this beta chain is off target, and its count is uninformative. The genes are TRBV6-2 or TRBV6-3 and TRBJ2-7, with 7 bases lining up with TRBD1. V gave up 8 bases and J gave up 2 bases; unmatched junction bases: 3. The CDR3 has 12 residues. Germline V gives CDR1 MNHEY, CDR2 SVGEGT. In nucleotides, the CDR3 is TGTGCCAGCTTCACAGGGGCCTACGAGCAGTACTTC. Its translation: CASFTGAYEQYF.

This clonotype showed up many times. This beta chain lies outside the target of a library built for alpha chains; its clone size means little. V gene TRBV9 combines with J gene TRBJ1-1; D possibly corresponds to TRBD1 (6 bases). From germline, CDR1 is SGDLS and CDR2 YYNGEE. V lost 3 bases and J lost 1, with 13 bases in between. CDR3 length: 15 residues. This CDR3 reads CASSGTGFSNTEAFF. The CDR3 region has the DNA TGTGCCAGCAGCGGTACAGGGTTCTCGAACACTGAAGCTTTCTTT.

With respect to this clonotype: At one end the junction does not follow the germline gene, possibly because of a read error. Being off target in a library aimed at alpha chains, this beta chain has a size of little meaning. CDR3 nucleotide sequence: TGTGCCAGCAGCCTCCGTAGGACGGGATCCTACGCGCAGTACTTC. Translating gives CASSLRRTGSYAQYF. The genes are TRBV12-3 or TRBV12-4 and TRBJ2-7, with D possibly matching TRBD2 (5 bases). The CDR3 consists of 15 residues.

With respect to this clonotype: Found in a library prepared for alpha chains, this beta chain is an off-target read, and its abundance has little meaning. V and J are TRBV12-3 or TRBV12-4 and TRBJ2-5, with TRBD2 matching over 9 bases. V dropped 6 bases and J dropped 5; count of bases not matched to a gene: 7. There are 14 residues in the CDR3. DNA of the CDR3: TGTGCCAGCAGCCGCGGGGGGGCAGAGGAGACCCAGTACTTC. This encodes CASSRGGAEETQYF.

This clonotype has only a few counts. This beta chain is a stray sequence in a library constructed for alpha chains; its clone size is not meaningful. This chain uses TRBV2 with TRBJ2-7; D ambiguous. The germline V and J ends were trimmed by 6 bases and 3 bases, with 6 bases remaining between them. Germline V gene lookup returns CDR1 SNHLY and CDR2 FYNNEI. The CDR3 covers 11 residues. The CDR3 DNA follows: TGTGCCAGCAGCATGATCTACGAGCAGTACTTC. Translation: CASSMIYEQYF.

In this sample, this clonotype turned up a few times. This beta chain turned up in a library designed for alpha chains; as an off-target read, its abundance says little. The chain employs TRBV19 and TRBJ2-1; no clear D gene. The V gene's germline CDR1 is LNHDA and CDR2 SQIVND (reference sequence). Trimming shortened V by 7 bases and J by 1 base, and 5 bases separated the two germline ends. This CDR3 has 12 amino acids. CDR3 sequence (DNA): TGTGCCAGTAACCGGTCCTACAATGAGCAGTTCTTC. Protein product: CASNRSYNEQFF.

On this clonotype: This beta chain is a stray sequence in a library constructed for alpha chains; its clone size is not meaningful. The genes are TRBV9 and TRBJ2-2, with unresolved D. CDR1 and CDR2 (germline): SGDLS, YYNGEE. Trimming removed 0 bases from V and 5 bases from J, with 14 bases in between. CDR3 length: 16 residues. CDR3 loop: CASSVEASVRTGELFF. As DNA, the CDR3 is TGTGCCAGCAGCGTAGAGGCCAGCGTGAGAACCGGGGAGCTGTTTTTT.

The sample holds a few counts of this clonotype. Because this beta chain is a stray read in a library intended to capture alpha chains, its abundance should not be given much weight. The CDR3 reads CASSPAVAGNPIQYF. CDR3 sequence (DNA): TGTGCCAGCAGCCCCGCGGTAGCGGGGAACCCCATTCAGTACTTC. This rearrangement joins TRBV5-4 to TRBJ2-4; TRBD2 matches at 8 bases. V lost 4 bases, J lost 9 bases, and 12 bases stayed unmatched. This CDR3 region has 15 residues. Germline loops: CDR1 SGHNT, CDR2 YYREEE (reference sequence). The entire variable domain, with the rest obtained from reference TRBV5-4 and TRBJ2-4, is as follows: ETGVTQSPTHLIKTRGQQVTLRCSSQSGHNTVSWYQQALGQGPQFIFQYYREEENGRGNFPPRFSGLQFPNYSSELNVNALELDDSALYLCASSPAVAGNPIQYFGAGTRLSVL.

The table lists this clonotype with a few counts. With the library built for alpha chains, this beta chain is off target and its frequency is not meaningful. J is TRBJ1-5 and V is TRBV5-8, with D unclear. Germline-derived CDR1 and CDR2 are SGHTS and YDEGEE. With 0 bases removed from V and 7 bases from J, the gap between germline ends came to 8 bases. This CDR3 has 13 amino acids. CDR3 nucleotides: TGTGCCAGCAGCTTGGCAGACCTACAGCCCCAGCATTTT. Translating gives CASSLADLQPQHF.

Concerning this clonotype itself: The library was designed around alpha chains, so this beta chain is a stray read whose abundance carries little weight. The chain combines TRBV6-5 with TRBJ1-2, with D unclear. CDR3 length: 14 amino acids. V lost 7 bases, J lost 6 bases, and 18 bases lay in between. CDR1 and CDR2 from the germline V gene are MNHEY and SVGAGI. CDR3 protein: CASTMRKGVNGYTF. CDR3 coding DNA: TGTGCCAGCACAATGAGAAAGGGAGTGAATGGCTACACCTTC.

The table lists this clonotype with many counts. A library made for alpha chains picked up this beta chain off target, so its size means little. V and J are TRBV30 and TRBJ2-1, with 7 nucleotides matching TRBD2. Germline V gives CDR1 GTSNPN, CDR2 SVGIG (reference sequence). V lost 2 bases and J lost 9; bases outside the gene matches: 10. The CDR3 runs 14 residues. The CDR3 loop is CAWSPPGREVEQFF. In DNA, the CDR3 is TGTGCCTGGAGTCCCCCGGGGAGGGAGGTTGAGCAGTTCTTC.

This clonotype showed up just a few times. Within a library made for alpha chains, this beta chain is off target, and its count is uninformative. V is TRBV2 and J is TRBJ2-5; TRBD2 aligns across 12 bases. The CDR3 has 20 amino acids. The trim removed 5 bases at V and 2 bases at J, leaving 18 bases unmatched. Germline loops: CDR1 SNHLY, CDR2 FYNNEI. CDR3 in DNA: TGTGCCAGCAGTCATATGGACAGATTGACTAGCGGGGGATCTCAAGAGACCCAGTACTTC. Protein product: CASSHMDRLTSGGSQETQYF.

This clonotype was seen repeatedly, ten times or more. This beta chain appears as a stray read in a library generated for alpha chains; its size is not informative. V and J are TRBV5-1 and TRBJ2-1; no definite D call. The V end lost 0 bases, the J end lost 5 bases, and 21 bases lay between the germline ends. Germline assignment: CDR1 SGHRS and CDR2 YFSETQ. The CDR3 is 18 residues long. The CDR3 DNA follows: TGCGCCAGCAGCTTGGATGGGCTAACAATAAGATTGGACAATGAGCAGTTCTTC. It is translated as CASSLDGLTIRLDNEQFF.

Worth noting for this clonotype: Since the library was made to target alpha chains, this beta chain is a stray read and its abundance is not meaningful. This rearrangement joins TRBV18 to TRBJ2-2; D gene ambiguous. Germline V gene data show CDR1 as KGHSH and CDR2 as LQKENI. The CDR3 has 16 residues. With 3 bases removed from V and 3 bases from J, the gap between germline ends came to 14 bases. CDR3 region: CASSPPGRVDTGELFF. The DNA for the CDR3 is TGTGCCAGCTCACCCCCTGGCCGGGTCGACACCGGGGAGCTGTTTTTT.

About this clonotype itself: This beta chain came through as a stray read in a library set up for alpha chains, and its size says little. The CDR3 sequence: CASSLAVAGYNEQFF. Written as DNA, the CDR3 is TGTGCCAGCAGCTTGGCGGTAGCGGGGTATAATGAGCAGTTCTTC. The rearrangement joins TRBV5-4 to TRBJ2-1, with TRBD2 matching over 8 bases. After removal of 0 bases from V and 7 bases from J, the junction contained 6 bases not matched to a gene. From germline, CDR1 is SGHNT and CDR2 YYREEE (reference sequence). The CDR3 sequence is 15 residues long.

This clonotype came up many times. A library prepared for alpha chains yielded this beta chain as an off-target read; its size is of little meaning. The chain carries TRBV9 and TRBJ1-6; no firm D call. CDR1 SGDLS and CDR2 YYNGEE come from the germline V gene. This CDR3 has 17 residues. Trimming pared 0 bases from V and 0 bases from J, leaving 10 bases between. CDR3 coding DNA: TGTGCCAGCAGCGTAGGGGCAGTGAACTCCTATAATTCACCCCTCCACTTT. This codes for CASSVGAVNSYNSPLHF.

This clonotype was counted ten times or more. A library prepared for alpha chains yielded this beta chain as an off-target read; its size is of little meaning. CDR3 sequence (DNA): TGCAGTGCGGAGGCTCGACAGGGAGCCTACGAGCAGTACTTC. This gives the protein CSAEARQGAYEQYF. J is TRBJ2-7 and V is TRBV20-1, with 7 positions matching TRBD1. The CDR3 is made up of 14 amino acids. Germline values: CDR1 DFQATT, CDR2 SNEGSKA (reference sequence). The ends lost 6 bases at V and 2 bases at J; junction bases unmatched: 10.

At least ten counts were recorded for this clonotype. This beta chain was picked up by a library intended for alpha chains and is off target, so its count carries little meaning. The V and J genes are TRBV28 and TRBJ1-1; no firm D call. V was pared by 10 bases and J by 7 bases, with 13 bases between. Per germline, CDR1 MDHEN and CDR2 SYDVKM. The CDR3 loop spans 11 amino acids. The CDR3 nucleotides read TGTGCCACCCGGTCTGTGTTTGAAGCTTTCTTT. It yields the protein CATRSVFEAFF.

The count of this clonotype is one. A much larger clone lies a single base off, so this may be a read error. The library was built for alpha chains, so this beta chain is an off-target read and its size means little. CDR3 protein: CASSQDVLAYEQYF. Written as DNA, the CDR3 is TGTGCCAGCAGCCAAGATGTACTAGCCTACGAGCAGTACTTC. The V and J genes are TRBV3-1 and TRBJ2-7; the D gene is possibly TRBD2 (5 bases). The germline CDR1 and CDR2 sequences are LGHDT and YNNKEL (reference sequence). The V end was cut by 0 bases, the J end by 2 bases, with 8 bases between. There are 14 residues in the CDR3.

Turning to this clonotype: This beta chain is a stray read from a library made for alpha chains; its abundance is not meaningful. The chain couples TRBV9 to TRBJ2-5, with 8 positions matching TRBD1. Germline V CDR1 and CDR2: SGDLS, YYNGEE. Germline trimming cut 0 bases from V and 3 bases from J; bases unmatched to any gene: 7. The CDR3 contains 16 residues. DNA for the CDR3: TGTGCCAGCAGCGTAGGGCCTGGACAGGGCGAAGAGACCCAGTACTTC. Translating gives CASSVGPGQGEETQYF.

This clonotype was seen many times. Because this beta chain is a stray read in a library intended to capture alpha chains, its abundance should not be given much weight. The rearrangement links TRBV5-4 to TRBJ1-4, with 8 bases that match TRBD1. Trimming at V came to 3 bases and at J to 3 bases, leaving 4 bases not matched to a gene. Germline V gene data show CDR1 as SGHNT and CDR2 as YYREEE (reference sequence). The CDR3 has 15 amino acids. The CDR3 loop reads CASSSTGEPNEKLFF. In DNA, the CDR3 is TGTGCCAGCAGCTCGACAGGGGAGCCTAATGAAAAACTGTTTTTT.

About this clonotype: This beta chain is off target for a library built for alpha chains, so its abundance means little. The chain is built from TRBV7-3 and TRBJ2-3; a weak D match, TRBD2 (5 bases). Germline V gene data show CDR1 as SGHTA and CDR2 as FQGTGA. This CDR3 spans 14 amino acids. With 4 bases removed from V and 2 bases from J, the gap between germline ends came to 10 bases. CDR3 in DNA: TGTGCCAGCAGCTCCTCTAGCTACACAGATACGCAGTATTTT. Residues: CASSSSSYTDTQYF. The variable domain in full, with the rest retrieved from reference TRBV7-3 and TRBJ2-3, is GAGVSQTPSNKVTEKGKYVELRCDPISGHTALYWYRQSLGQGPEFLIYFQGTGAADDSGLPNDRFFAVRPEGSVSTLKIQRTERGDSAVYLCASSSSSYTDTQYFGPGTRLTVL.

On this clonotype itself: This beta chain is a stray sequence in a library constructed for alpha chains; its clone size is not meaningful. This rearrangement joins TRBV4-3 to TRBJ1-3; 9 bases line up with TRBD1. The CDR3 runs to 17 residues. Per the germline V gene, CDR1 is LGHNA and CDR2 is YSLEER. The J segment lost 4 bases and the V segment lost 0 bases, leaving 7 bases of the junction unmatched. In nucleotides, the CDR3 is TGCGCCAGCAGCCAAGACACTCCGGGACAGGGAGGAAACACCATATATTTT. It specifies CASSQDTPGQGGNTIYF.

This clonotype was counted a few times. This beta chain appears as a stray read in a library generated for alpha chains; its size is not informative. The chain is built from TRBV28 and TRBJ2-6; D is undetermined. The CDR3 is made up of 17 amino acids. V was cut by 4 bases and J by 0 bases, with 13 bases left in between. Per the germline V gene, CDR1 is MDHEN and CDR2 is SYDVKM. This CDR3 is CASSSPFDSSGANVLTF. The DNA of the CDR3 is TGTGCCAGCAGTTCCCCTTTTGACTCCTCTGGGGCCAACGTCCTGACTTTC.

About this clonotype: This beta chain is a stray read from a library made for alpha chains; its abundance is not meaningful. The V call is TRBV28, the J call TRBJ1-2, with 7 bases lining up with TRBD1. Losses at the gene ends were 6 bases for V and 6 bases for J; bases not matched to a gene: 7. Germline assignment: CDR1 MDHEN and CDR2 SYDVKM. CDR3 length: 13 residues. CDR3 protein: CASRSTGADGYTF. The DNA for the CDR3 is TGTGCCAGCAGATCAACAGGGGCTGATGGCTACACCTTC.

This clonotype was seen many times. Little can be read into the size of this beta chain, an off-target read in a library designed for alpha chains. The CDR3 region has the DNA TGTGCCATCAGTGAGTCCCTACAGGGCGCAGCTTTCTTT. Residues: CAISESLQGAAFF. V is TRBV10-3 and J is TRBJ1-1; D perhaps matches TRBD1 (6 bases). The CDR3 loop spans 13 amino acids. Germline CDR1 ENHRY, CDR2 SYGVKD. Between the trimmed V and J ends, which lost 0 bases and 10 bases, there was a span of 12 bases.

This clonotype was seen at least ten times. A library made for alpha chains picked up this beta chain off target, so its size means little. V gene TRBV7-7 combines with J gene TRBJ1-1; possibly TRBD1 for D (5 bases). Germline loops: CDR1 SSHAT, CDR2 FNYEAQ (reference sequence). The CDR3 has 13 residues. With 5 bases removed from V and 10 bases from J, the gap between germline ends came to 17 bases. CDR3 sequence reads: CASSPEEGSVAFF. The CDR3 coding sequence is TGTGCCAGCAGCCCCGAGGAGGGGTCTGTAGCTTTCTTT.